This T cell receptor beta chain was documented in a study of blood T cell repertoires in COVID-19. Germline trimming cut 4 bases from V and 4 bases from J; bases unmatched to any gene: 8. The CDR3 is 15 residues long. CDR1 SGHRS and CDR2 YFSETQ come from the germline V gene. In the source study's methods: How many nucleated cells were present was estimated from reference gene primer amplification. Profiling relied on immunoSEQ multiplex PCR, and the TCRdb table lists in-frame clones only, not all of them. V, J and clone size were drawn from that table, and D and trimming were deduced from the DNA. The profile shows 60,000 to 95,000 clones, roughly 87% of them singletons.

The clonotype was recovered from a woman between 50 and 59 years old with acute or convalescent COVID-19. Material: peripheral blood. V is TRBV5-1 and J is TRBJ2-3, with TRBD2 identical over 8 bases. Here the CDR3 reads CASSGAGEGADTQYF. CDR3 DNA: TGCGCCAGCAGCGGAGCGGGGGAAGGCGCAGATACGCAGTATTTT. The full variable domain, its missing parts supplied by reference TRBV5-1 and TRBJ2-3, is KAGVTQTPRYLIKTRGQQVTLSCSPISGHRSVSWYQQTPGQGLQFLFEYFSETQRNKGNFPGRFSGRQFSNSRSEMNVSTLELGDSALYLCASSGAGEGADTQYFGPGTRLTVL.